A single sample is the source of the 24 T cell receptor beta chains below, sequenced in a study of blood T cell repertoires in COVID-19. Only in-frame clones appear in the TCRdb table, and some are missing; sequencing was by immunoSEQ multiplex PCR. The sample lists more than 85,000 clones, approximately 85% occurring once. What was sequenced was peripheral blood. All receptors come from a human donor in a cohort sampled during active COVID-19.

This sequence joins TRBV7-3 and TRBJ2-7, with D possibly TRBD2 on 6 matching bases. CDR1 SGHTA and CDR2 FQGTGA come from the germline V gene. The length of the CDR3 is 13 residues. With 3 bases removed from V and 4 bases from J, the gap between germline ends came to 10 bases. Here the CDR3 reads CASSFGTEYEQYF. CDR3 DNA sequence: TGTGCCAGCAGCTTCGGGACTGAATACGAGCAGTACTTC.

The chain has TRBV4-3 and TRBJ1-1, with D perhaps TRBD1 (5 bases). The germline V gene has CDR1 LGHNA and CDR2 YSLEER. Trimming stripped 4 bases from V and 5 bases from J, with 17 bases between. This CDR3 is built from 15 residues. Here the CDR3 reads CASSLGAGLETEAFF. The CDR3 DNA is TGCGCCAGCAGCCTTGGGGCTGGGTTGGAAACTGAAGCTTTCTTT.

About this clone itself: Compared with germline, one end of the junction differs, possibly owing to a read error. This chain connects TRBV7-8 to TRBJ2-7; TRBD2 aligns across 9 bases. The CDR3 has 13 amino acids. Germline CDR1 is SGHVS and CDR2 is FQNEAQ. The CDR3 DNA is TGCCCCCTGGCGGGAGGGAACTCCTACGAGCAGTACTTC. Translation gives CPLAGGNSYEQYF.

In this sample, this clone turned up a few times. The rearrangement uses TRBV19 and TRBJ1-4, with D unresolved. The V and J ends lost 5 bases and 7 bases respectively, with 17 bases between them. This CDR3 contains 15 residues. The germline CDR1 and CDR2 sequences are LNHDA and SQIVND (reference sequence). The CDR3 loop reads CASSPGGGRGEKLFF. The CDR3 DNA reads TGTGCCAGTAGTCCCGGTGGAGGTCGGGGTGAAAAACTGTTTTTT.

This sequence joins TRBV15 and TRBJ2-3; possibly TRBD2 for D (7 bases). The CDR3 runs 15 residues. The V end was cut by 8 bases, the J end by 0 bases, with 15 bases between. The germline V gene has CDR1 LNHNV and CDR2 YYDKDF (reference sequence). CDR3: CATRWGGGSTDTQYF. CDR3 bases: TGTGCCACCCGATGGGGGGGCGGTAGCACAGATACGCAGTATTTT.

The chain carries TRBV28 and TRBJ1-5; D possibly corresponds to TRBD1 (6 bases). This CDR3 has 14 residues. CDR1 is MDHEN, CDR2 SYDVKM, per germline. V shed 6 bases and J shed 1 base, with 10 bases lying between them. The CDR3 nucleotides read TGTGCCAGCAGGGGGGCAGGAAGCAATCAGCCCCAGCATTTT. Translated: CASRGAGSNQPQHF.

V usage is TRBV7-2 and J usage is TRBJ2-7; D is perhaps TRBD1 (6 bases). This CDR3 has 15 amino acids. The V end lost 2 bases, the J end lost 6 bases, and 17 bases lay between the germline ends. Germline V gene sequence: CDR1 SGHTA, CDR2 FQGNSA. The CDR3 DNA sequence: TGTGCCAGCAGCTTATCGGCAGGGGATCGGGGCGAGCAGTACTTC. Protein: CASSLSAGDRGEQYF. The complete variable domain, with remaining parts taken from reference TRBV7-2 and TRBJ2-7, reads GAGVSQSPSNKVTEKGKDVELRCDPISGHTALYWYRQSLGQGLEFLIYFQGNSAPDKSGLPSDRFSAERTGGSVSTLTIQRTQQEDSAVYLCASSLSAGDRGEQYFGPGTRLTVT.

The chain couples TRBV27 to TRBJ1-6, with 8 bases that match TRBD1. Germline V CDR1 and CDR2: MNHEY, SMNVEV (reference sequence). V was clipped by 0 bases and J by 7 bases; unmatched bases: 5. The CDR3 consists of 16 residues. DNA for the CDR3: TGTGCCAGCAGTTTATCGATGGCAGGGGGCAATTCACCCCTCCACTTT. Translated: CASSLSMAGGNSPLHF.

This clone was seen a handful of times. Other DNA sequences in the sample encode the same CDR3. V is TRBV20-1 and J is TRBJ1-1; 7 positions match TRBD1. The junction had 6 bases not matched to a gene; V was cut back by 6 bases and J by 2 bases. This CDR3 spans 13 amino acids. CDR1 DFQATT and CDR2 SNEGSKA come from the germline V gene (reference sequence). The CDR3 DNA is TGCAGTGCCAGTGGACAGGTAAACACTGAAGCTTTCTTT. Translation: CSASGQVNTEAFF.

This chain links TRBV19 with TRBJ1-1, with 7 bases identical to TRBD1. The CDR3 is made up of 14 amino acids. CDR1 LNHDA and CDR2 SQIVND come from the germline V gene (reference sequence). The V gene end was trimmed by 9 bases and the J gene end by 1 base; junction bases not matched to a gene: 8. CDR3 DNA sequence: TGTGCCAGCGAGACAGGGTTTGAGAACACTGAAGCTTTCTTT. Amino acid sequence: CASETGFENTEAFF.

This chain connects TRBV24-1 to TRBJ2-5, with D possibly being TRBD1 (5 bases). Trimming left V 1 base short and J 10 bases short, with 15 bases between. The CDR3 extends over 14 amino acids. Germline CDR1 reads KGHDR; CDR2 reads SFDVKD. CDR3 nucleotide sequence: TGTGCCACCAGTGATTTCAGTCGGACCCAGGGCCAGTACTTC. It translates to CATSDFSRTQGQYF.

The chain is built from TRBV15 and TRBJ1-4, with D perhaps matching TRBD1 (5 bases). Germline V lookup: CDR1 LNHNV, CDR2 YYDKDF (reference sequence). Trimming pared 3 bases from V and 8 bases from J, leaving 25 bases between. The CDR3 loop spans 18 amino acids. The CDR3: CATSRKGWEAPSTEKLFF. DNA for the CDR3: TGTGCCACCAGCAGGAAGGGGTGGGAGGCCCCTTCGACAGAAAAACTGTTTTTT.

The chain joins TRBV5-1 to TRBJ2-3; weak D call: TRBD2 (6 bases). Per the germline V gene, CDR1 is SGHRS and CDR2 is YFSETQ. V was clipped by 9 bases and J by 6 bases, with 14 bases between them. The CDR3 totals 12 residues. The CDR3 spells CATREEADTQYF. CDR3 bases: TGCGCCACCAGGGAGGAGGCGGATACGCAGTATTTT.

This chain joins TRBV6-5 and TRBJ2-7; 9 bases align to TRBD2. CDR1 is MNHEY and CDR2 is SVGAGI in the germline V gene. The trim removed 3 bases at V and 7 bases at J, leaving 10 bases unmatched. This CDR3 region has 15 residues. The CDR3 is CASSYMLAGSGEQYF. The CDR3 coding sequence is TGTGCCAGCAGTTATATGCTAGCGGGGTCCGGGGAGCAGTACTTC.

Here the CDR3 reads CASSLTTGKTQYF. The CDR3 DNA is TGTGCCAGCAGTTTAACTACCGGCAAGACCCAGTACTTC. V usage is TRBV28 and J usage is TRBJ2-5, with D unresolved. The V gene lost 2 bases and the J gene lost 6 bases, with 10 bases spanning the gap. The CDR3 runs to 13 residues. Germline CDR1 reads MDHEN; CDR2 reads SYDVKM.

This sequence joins TRBV5-4 and TRBJ2-2; D is possibly TRBD2 (6 bases). V lost 10 bases and J 4 bases, leaving 11 bases between the germline ends. CDR3 length equals 12 residues. CDR1 and CDR2 from the germline V gene are SGHNT and YYREEE (reference sequence). CDR3 in amino acids: CASSGFTGELFF. The CDR3 DNA is TGTGCCTCCAGCGGGTTCACCGGGGAGCTGTTTTTT.

V usage is TRBV2 and J usage is TRBJ1-4, with D possibly being TRBD1 (5 bases). Germline loops: CDR1 SNHLY, CDR2 FYNNEI. V lost 4 bases and J 8 bases, leaving 8 bases between the germline ends. The CDR3 loop spans 12 amino acids. The DNA of the CDR3 is TGTGCCAGCAGTGGCGGGGACGAAAAACTGTTTTTT. Translating it yields CASSGGDEKLFF.

The chain carries TRBV3-1 (or the pseudogene TRBV3-2) and TRBJ1-5; maybe TRBD1 (6 bases). V lost 3 bases and J 7 bases, leaving 16 bases between the germline ends. From germline, CDR1 is LGHDT and CDR2 YNNKEL (reference sequence). This CDR3 has 15 amino acids. CDR3 sequence: CASSQTYRVSQPQHF. Here the CDR3 DNA reads TGTGCCAGCAGCCAGACCTACAGGGTAAGCCAGCCCCAGCATTTT.

The chain's CDR3 is CASSYRGQGDTEAFF. In DNA form, the CDR3 reads TGTGCCAGCAGTTACAGGGGACAGGGGGACACTGAAGCTTTCTTT. The rearrangement joins TRBV6-6 to TRBJ1-1; 11 bases match TRBD1. CDR1 and CDR2 from the germline V gene are MNHNY and SVGAGI (reference sequence). The CDR3 totals 15 residues. The J segment lost 3 bases and the V segment lost 2 bases, leaving 2 bases of the junction unmatched.

This chain uses TRBV4-1 with TRBJ2-4, with 11 bases lining up with TRBD2. Germline CDR1 MGHRA, CDR2 YSYEKL. This CDR3 is 17 amino acids long. Trimming at V came to 2 bases and at J to 7 bases, leaving 10 bases not matched to a gene. CDR3 loop: CASSQPSLAGGTNIQYF. The CDR3, as DNA: TGCGCCAGCAGCCAACCCTCTTTAGCGGGGGGGACTAACATTCAGTACTTC.

This chain uses TRBV29-1 with TRBJ2-3, with 12 nucleotides matching TRBD2. V was clipped by 1 base and J by 4 bases; unmatched bases: 3. The CDR3 contains 15 residues. Germline lookup yields CDR1 SQVTM and CDR2 ANQGSEA. The CDR3 protein is CSVEGLAGGPDTQYF. The CDR3, as DNA: TGCAGCGTTGAAGGTCTAGCGGGAGGGCCAGATACGCAGTATTTT.

The V and J genes are TRBV11-2 and TRBJ1-5; D is perhaps TRBD1 (5 bases). CDR1 and CDR2 from the germline V gene are SGHAT and FQNNGV. The CDR3 consists of 14 residues. Deletions cut 2 bases from V and 6 bases from J, with 11 bases between. The CDR3 region is CASSLRSGAQPQHF. The CDR3 DNA is TGTGCCAGCAGCTTAAGATCTGGGGCTCAGCCCCAGCATTTT. Full variable domain (remainder filled in from reference TRBV11-2 and TRBJ1-5): EAGVAQSPRYKIIEKRQSVAFWCNPISGHATLYWYQQILGQGPKLLIQFQNNGVVDDSQLPKDRFSAERLKGVDSTLKIQPAKLEDSAVYLCASSLRSGAQPQHFGDGTRLSIL.

The chain employs TRBV5-1 and TRBJ1-2, with 7 bases lining up with TRBD1. This CDR3 is built from 14 residues. V dropped 5 bases and J dropped 2; count of bases not matched to a gene: 6. The germline gives CDR1 SGHRS, CDR2 YFSETQ. The CDR3 coding sequence is TGCGCCAGCAGATCGGGACAGTCGAACTATGGCTACACCTTC. It translates to CASRSGQSNYGYTF. The full variable domain, rest sourced from reference TRBV5-1 and TRBJ1-2, is KAGVTQTPRYLIKTRGQQVTLSCSPISGHRSVSWYQQTPGQGLQFLFEYFSETQRNKGNFPGRFSGRQFSNSRSEMNVSTLELGDSALYLCASRSGQSNYGYTFGSGTRLTVV.

The genes are TRBV4-2 and TRBJ1-2, with D tentatively TRBD1 (5 bases). Trimming cost V 0 bases and J 7 bases, with 15 bases left between them. The CDR3 length is 15 residues. The germline V gene has CDR1 LGHNA and CDR2 YNFKEQ. CDR3 coding DNA: TGTGCCAGCAGCCAAGATGGGGGGGTGAGAACTGGCTACACCTTC. Translation gives CASSQDGGVRTGYTF.